What follows are 20 T cell receptor beta chains derived from one specimen sequenced in a study of blood T cells in healthy people across ages. Alongside a J-beta primer mix, a sample-barcoded 5' primer served in a second PCR lasting about 7 to 11 cycles. One entry per CDR3 protein results from TCRdb running MiXCR on the 5' RACE reads. The data hold roughly 1.7 million distinct CDR3 sequences, with roughly 32% observed a single time. The sequencing input was blood. These receptors all come from a woman under 40 in good health.

The chain recombines TRBV4-1 with TRBJ2-3; 10 bases fit TRBD2. The CDR3 is made up of 17 amino acids. Trimming took 3 bases from V and 4 from J; bases not matched to a gene: 10. Germline V gene lookup returns CDR1 MGHRA and CDR2 YSYEKL. The CDR3 loop is CASSHVSGRASADTQYF. For the CDR3, the DNA is TGCGCCAGCAGCCATGTAAGCGGGAGGGCCTCTGCAGATACGCAGTATTTT.

The rearrangement joins TRBV7-3 to TRBJ2-1, with D possibly being TRBD1 or TRBD2 (5 bases each). The CDR3 is made up of 13 amino acids. CDR1 is SGHTA, CDR2 FQGTGA, per germline. V shed 5 bases and J shed 8 bases, with 13 bases lying between them. The CDR3 region is CASSPEGLDEQFF. In nucleotides, the CDR3 is TGTGCCAGCAGCCCCGAGGGGCTGGATGAGCAGTTCTTC.

This clonotype was recorded many times. This chain connects TRBV5-1 to TRBJ2-1, with TRBD1 matching 11 bases. The CDR3 covers 16 residues. Germline trimming cut 0 bases from V and 6 bases from J; bases unmatched to any gene: 5. Germline lookup yields CDR1 SGHRS and CDR2 YFSETQ. In DNA, the CDR3 is TGCGCCAGCAGCTTGGCCGGGACAGGGGGTTTCAATGAGCAGTTCTTC. This gives the protein CASSLAGTGGFNEQFF.

The gene calls are TRBV12-3 or TRBV12-4 and TRBJ1-1; a possible D gene is TRBD1 (6 bases). Deletions cut 6 bases from V and 1 base from J, with 18 bases between. The CDR3 is 16 residues long. The DNA of the CDR3 is TGTGCCAGCAGCGCTAATCGGGACATACGGAACACTGAAGCTTTCTTT. Translated, it gives CASSANRDIRNTEAFF.

The genes are TRBV20-1 and TRBJ2-1, with TRBD2 identical over 8 bases. This CDR3 has 16 residues. Germline V lookup: CDR1 DFQATT, CDR2 SNEGSKA (reference sequence). J lost 6 bases, V lost 0 bases, and 10 bases had no gene match. DNA of the CDR3: TGCAGTGCTAGAGATAGAGCGGGAGCGTACTCCAATGAGCAGTTCTTC. Protein: CSARDRAGAYSNEQFF.

The count of this clonotype is one. The rearrangement joins TRBV3-1 to TRBJ2-2; D possibly uses TRBD1 or TRBD2 (5 bases each). The CDR3 runs to 12 residues. Germline CDR1 LGHDT, CDR2 YNNKEL (reference sequence). V was pared by 1 base and J by 14 bases, with 11 bases between. The CDR3 DNA sequence: TGTGCCAGCAGCCAAGGGAGGCAGGGTCTGTTTTTT. Translating gives CASSQGRQGLFF.

This clonotype appeared a single time. The rearrangement joins TRBV20-1 to TRBJ1-1; 9 bases are a match to TRBD1. V gave up 0 bases and J gave up 10 bases; unmatched junction bases: 9. The CDR3 is 14 residues long. CDR1 is DFQATT and CDR2 is SNEGSKA in the germline V gene (reference sequence). CDR3 amino acids: CSARDSRSQGAAFF. The CDR3 DNA follows: TGCAGTGCTAGAGATTCCCGCTCACAGGGGGCAGCTTTCTTT.

This chain uses TRBV2 with TRBJ2-5; D ambiguous. Looked up from germline, CDR1 is SNHLY and CDR2 is FYNNEI. Trimming took 6 bases from V and 2 from J, leaving 13 bases between them. The CDR3 has 14 residues. In nucleotides, the CDR3 is TGTGCCAGCAGAAAAATGGACCTGCAAGAGACCCAGTACTTC. Its translation: CASRKMDLQETQYF.

CDR3 loop: CASTSWGTSGTRYLYNEQFF. DNA of the CDR3: TGTGCCAGCACCTCTTGGGGGACTAGCGGGACCCGGTACCTCTACAATGAGCAGTTCTTC. The chain couples TRBV7-9 to TRBJ2-1; TRBD2 matches at 13 bases. Germline CDR1 reads SEHNR; CDR2 reads FQNEAQ (reference sequence). The CDR3 extends over 20 amino acids. The J segment lost 3 bases and the V segment lost 7 bases, leaving 18 bases of the junction unmatched.

This clonotype was seen many times. The chain combines TRBV12-3 or TRBV12-4 with TRBJ2-5; the D is unclear. The CDR3 runs 13 residues. V dropped 2 bases and J dropped 0 bases, with 4 bases sitting between them. The CDR3 nucleotides read TGTGCCAGCAGTTTACGCGACCAAGAGACCCAGTACTTC. Its protein product is CASSLRDQETQYF.

This clonotype was counted at least ten times. CDR3 region: CASSSPSRDTQYF. The CDR3 nucleotides read TGTGCCAGCAGCTCACCCTCCCGAGATACGCAGTATTTT. J is TRBJ2-3 and V is TRBV7-2; D remains unclear. Germline V lookup: CDR1 SGHTA, CDR2 FQGNSA. The CDR3 is 13 residues long. V was cut by 4 bases and J by 5 bases, with 10 bases left in between. The full variable domain, its missing parts supplied by reference TRBV7-2 and TRBJ2-3, is GAGVSQSPSNKVTEKGKDVELRCDPISGHTALYWYRQSLGQGLEFLIYFQGNSAPDKSGLPSDRFSAERTGGSVSTLTIQRTQQEDSAVYLCASSSPSRDTQYFGPGTRLTVL.

J is TRBJ2-1 and V is TRBV9, with D tentatively TRBD2 (5 bases). This CDR3 is 15 amino acids long. The germline gives CDR1 SGDLS, CDR2 YYNGEE. The V and J ends lost 0 bases and 8 bases respectively, with 15 bases between them. The CDR3 DNA reads as TGTGCCAGCAGCGTAGAGGTGGGAGTTAGCTATGAGCAGTTCTTC. This codes for CASSVEVGVSYEQFF.

The sample holds a few counts of this clonotype. The chain combines TRBV4-1 with TRBJ1-1; 12 nucleotides align to TRBD1. This CDR3 is 16 amino acids long. Unmatched junction bases numbered 6, after V lost 4 bases and J lost 3 bases. Germline V CDR1 and CDR2: MGHRA, YSYEKL. The CDR3 DNA follows: TGCGCCAGCAGCCCCGGGACAGGGGGCATGGACACTGAAGCTTTCTTT. Translating it yields CASSPGTGGMDTEAFF.

This clonotype was seen many times. V and J are TRBV5-5 and TRBJ2-7; D may be TRBD2 (6 bases). The CDR3 is 12 residues long. The V gene lost 4 bases and the J gene lost 3 bases, with 8 bases spanning the gap. Germline CDR1 is SGHKS and CDR2 is YYEKEE (reference sequence). The CDR3 DNA reads as TGTGCCAGCAGCCGGGAGCTCTACGAGCAGTACTTC. Protein: CASSRELYEQYF.

This chain uses TRBV27 with TRBJ1-1; no definite D call. CDR3 length: 14 amino acids. In germline, CDR1 is MNHEY, CDR2 SMNVEV (reference sequence). Trimming took off 7 bases at V and 5 bases at J, with 17 bases between the two ends. The CDR3 is CASMGTLGGTEAFF. CDR3 DNA sequence: TGTGCCAGCATGGGAACTCTCGGTGGTACTGAAGCTTTCTTT.

The chain uses TRBV12-3 or TRBV12-4 and TRBJ2-2; 8 bases fit TRBD2. This CDR3 has 15 residues. Losses at the gene ends were 5 bases for V and 7 bases for J; bases not matched to a gene: 9. The CDR3 region has the DNA TGTGCCAGCAGTCCTTCAGCGGGAGCAAACGGGGAGCTGTTTTTT. As protein: CASSPSAGANGELFF.

The chain uses TRBV3-1 and TRBJ1-5, with D unclear. The CDR3 loop spans 12 amino acids. With 5 bases removed from V and 7 bases from J, the gap between germline ends came to 9 bases. Germline CDR1 and CDR2: LGHDT and YNNKEL (reference sequence). DNA for the CDR3: TGTGCCAGCAGCAGGGTCGGACAGCCCCAGCATTTT. Encoded protein: CASSRVGQPQHF.

This clonotype was observed at least ten times. The chain combines TRBV10-3 with TRBJ1-6, with D possibly TRBD1 on 5 matching bases. The CDR3 spans 14 residues. V lost 3 bases and J lost 8, with 11 bases in between. Germline values: CDR1 ENHRY, CDR2 SYGVKD. The CDR3 sequence is CAISDRVRDSPLHF. CDR3 nucleotide sequence: TGTGCCATCAGTGACAGGGTGAGGGATTCACCCCTCCACTTT.

The CDR3 sequence: CASRDSTGPYGYTF. The DNA for the CDR3 is TGTGCCAGCAGAGATTCGACAGGACCCTATGGCTACACCTTC. The chain recombines TRBV7-9 with TRBJ1-2; D perhaps matches TRBD1 (6 bases). This CDR3 spans 14 amino acids. Trimming removed 6 bases at V and 4 bases at J, with 15 bases between. Germline V gene sequence: CDR1 SEHNR, CDR2 FQNEAQ (reference sequence).

J is TRBJ2-5 and V is TRBV7-9; 7 nucleotides agree with TRBD1. J lost 4 bases, V lost 4 bases, and 9 bases had no gene match. Germline V gene sequence: CDR1 SEHNR, CDR2 FQNEAQ (reference sequence). The CDR3 length is 15 residues. The DNA for the CDR3 is TGTGCCAGCAGCTCAAGGGACAGCTCGGCAGAGACCCAGTACTTC. Its protein product is CASSSRDSSAETQYF.